The subject of this entry is one T cell receptor (beta chain). CDR1 and CDR2 (germline): MNHEY, SVGAGI. The CDR3 runs 11 residues. With 1 base removed from V and 7 bases from J, the gap between germline ends came to 4 bases. Here immunoSEQ multiplex PCR was the method, and the copy in TCRdb shows in-frame clones only, minus some. The repertoire holds about 94,000 clones, with just over 90% as singletons. These data originate in a study of control samples from healthy donors and cancer patients. The chain combines TRBV6-5 with TRBJ1-1; D not resolved. This receptor was obtained from a woman under 30 in good health. The specimen sequenced was blood. The CDR3 bases are TGTGCCAGCAGTTACTTGGGTGAAGCTTTCTTT. Translation gives CASSYLGEAFF.